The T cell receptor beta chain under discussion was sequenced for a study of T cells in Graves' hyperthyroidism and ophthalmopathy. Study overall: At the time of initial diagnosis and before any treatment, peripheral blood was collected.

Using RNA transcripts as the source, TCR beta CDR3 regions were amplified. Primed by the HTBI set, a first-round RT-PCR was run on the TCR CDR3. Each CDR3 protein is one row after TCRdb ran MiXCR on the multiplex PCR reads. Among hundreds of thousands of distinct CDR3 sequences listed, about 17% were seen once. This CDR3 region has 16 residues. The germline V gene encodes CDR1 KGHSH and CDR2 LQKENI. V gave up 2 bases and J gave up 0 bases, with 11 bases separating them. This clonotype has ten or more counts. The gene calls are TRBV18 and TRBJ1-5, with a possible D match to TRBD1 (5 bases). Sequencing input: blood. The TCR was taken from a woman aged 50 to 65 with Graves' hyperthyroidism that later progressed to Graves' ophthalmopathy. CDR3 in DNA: TGTGCCAGCTCACCAATTCGACAGTATAGCAATCAGCCCCAGCATTTT. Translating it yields CASSPIRQYSNQPQHF.